This TCR beta chain is drawn from a study of blood T cell repertoires in COVID-19. Turning to the study itself: Nucleic acid was either cDNA or gDNA, and it came from T cells, B-cell-depleted T cells, or PBMCs.

Clones were sequenced by immunoSEQ multiplex PCR, and TCRdb holds only the in-frame ones, with some missing. The table shows approximately 69,000 clones, with around 89% occurring only once. Between the trimmed V and J ends, which lost 3 bases and 6 bases, there was a span of 8 bases. The CDR3 loop spans 12 amino acids. This clone was seen just once. The TCR comes from a man between 45 and 60 years old with acute or convalescent COVID-19. The specimen was peripheral blood. The V call is TRBV12-3 or TRBV12-4, the J call TRBJ1-1; D gene uncertain. CDR3 region: CASSLSGAEAFF. Written as DNA, the CDR3 is TGTGCCAGCAGTTTGTCGGGAGCTGAAGCTTTCTTT.